This TCR beta chain was recorded in a study of radiation and T cells in renal cell carcinoma. Overall study: Nephrectomy followed 15 Gy stereotactic body radiation by 4 weeks. Overall study findings and caveats: Top tumor clonotypes rose in blood 2 weeks post-radiation, then contracted. Without pretreatment biopsies, baseline tumor clonotype presence was undetermined.

The table came from immunoSEQ multiplex PCR; TCRdb's copy has only in-frame clones and leaves some out. Of roughly 120,000 clones in the sample, approximately 78% are singletons; the top ten hold under 2.5%. A word on this clone: Its antigen is currently unknown.

V dropped 0 bases and J dropped 4; count of bases not matched to a gene: 4. The germline V gene has CDR1 GTSNPN and CDR2 SVGIG (reference sequence). The CDR3 covers 14 residues. Time point here: blood 2 weeks post-SBRT. The treatment denotes: 15 Gy SBRT to primary tumor, nephrectomy 4 weeks later. The patient's renal cell carcinoma had clear cell pathology. The chain is built from TRBV30 and TRBJ1-2; 8 nucleotides line up with TRBD1. The TCR sequence derives from a woman aged 55-69 years with renal cell carcinoma. The source material was blood, sampled from a patient whose treatment included radiotherapy and nephrectomy. CDR3 residues: CAWSVGQGGYGYTF. Here the CDR3 DNA reads TGTGCCTGGAGTGTCGGACAGGGCGGCTATGGCTACACCTTC.